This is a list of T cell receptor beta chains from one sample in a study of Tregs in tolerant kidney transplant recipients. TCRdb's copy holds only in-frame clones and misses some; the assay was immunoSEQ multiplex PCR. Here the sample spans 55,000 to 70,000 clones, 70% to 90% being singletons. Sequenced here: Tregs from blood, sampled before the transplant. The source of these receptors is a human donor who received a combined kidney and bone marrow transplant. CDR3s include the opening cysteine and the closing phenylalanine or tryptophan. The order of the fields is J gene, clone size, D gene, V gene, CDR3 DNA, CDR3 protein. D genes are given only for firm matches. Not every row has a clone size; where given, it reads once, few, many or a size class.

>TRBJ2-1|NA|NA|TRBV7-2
TGTGCCAGCAGCTTTTCCCGGAGGAGGGTCGGGAATGAGCAGTTCTTC
CASSFSRRRVGNEQFF
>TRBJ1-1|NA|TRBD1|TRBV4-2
TGTGCCAGCAGCCAAGGCTTGACAGGGGGCAACACTGAAGCTTTCTTT
CASSQGLTGGNTEAFF
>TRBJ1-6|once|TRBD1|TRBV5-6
TGTGCCAGCAGTACGGGACAGGCATTTACCTATAATTCACCCCTCCACTTT
CASSTGQAFTYNSPLHF
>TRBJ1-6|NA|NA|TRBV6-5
TGTGCCAGCAGTTACCGGGACAACCATAATTCACCCCTCCACTTT
CASSYRDNHNSPLHF
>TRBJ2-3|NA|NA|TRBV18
TGTGCCAGCTCATTAGACTACAGTAGCACAGATACGCAGTATTTT
CASSLDYSSTDTQYF
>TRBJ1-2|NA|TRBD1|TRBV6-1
TGTGCCAGCAGTGAGGCGGGACAGGGGTCGAAGGGCGGCTACACCTTC
CASSEAGQGSKGGYTF
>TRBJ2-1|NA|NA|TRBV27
TGTGCCAGCAGTTTAATAGCGGACTGGAGCTCCTACAATGAGCAGTTCTTC
CASSLIADWSSYNEQFF
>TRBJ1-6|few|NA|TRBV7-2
TGTGCCAGCAGCCCGGGGGGCCATTCACCCCTCCACTTT
CASSPGGHSPLHF
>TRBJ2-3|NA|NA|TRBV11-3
TGTGCCAGCAGCCCCGGGGCCGTCACAGATACGCAGTATTTT
CASSPGAVTDTQYF
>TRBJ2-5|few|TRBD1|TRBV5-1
TGCGCCAGCAGCTTGGTTCACAGGGGGAAAGGGGAGACCCAGTACTTC
CASSLVHRGKGETQYF
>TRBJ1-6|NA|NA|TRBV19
TGTGCCAGTAGTATTAGCGGCGCCTATAATTCACCCCTCCACTTT
CASSISGAYNSPLHF
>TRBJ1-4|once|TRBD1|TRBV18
TGTGCCAGCTCGACAGGGATAAATGAAAAACTGTTTTTT
CASSTGINEKLFF
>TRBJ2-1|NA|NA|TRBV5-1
TGCGCCAGCAGCTTGGCGTCAGGGGAGTACTACAATGAGCAGTTCTTC
CASSLASGEYYNEQFF
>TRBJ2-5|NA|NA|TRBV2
TGTGCCAGCAGGTACGGACAGCTCCTCCCGGGGGAGCAGTACTTC
CASRYGQLLPGEQYF
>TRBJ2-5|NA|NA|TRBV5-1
TGCGCCAGCAGTTACTCGAGGACAAACCAAGAGACCCAGTACTTC
CASSYSRTNQETQYF
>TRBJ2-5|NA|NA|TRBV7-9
TGTGCCAGCAGCTTAGAGTACCAAGAGACCCAGTACTTC
CASSLEYQETQYF
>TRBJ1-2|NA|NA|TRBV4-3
TGCGCCAGCAGCCATCAACGCTTTCGGGCCCTTGACTATGGCTACACCTTC
CASSHQRFRALDYGYTF
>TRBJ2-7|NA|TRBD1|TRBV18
TGTGCCAGCTCGGACCTCGGGACAGCTTCCTACGAGCAGTACTTC
CASSDLGTASYEQYF
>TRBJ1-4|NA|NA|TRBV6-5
TGTGCCAGCAGTTACTCGTTGAGTCCAGAAAAACTGTTTTTT
CASSYSLSPEKLFF
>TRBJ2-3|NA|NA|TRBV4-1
TGCGCCAGCAGCCAGGGAGCCATTAGCACAGATACGCAGTATTTT
CASSQGAISTDTQYF
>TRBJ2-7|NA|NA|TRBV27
TGTGCCAGCAGTTTCAAGCCTTCCACTCCCTACGAGCAGTACTTC
CASSFKPSTPYEQYF
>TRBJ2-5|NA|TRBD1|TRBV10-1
TGCGCCAGCAGTGAGTCGACAGGGGGCTGGGAGACCCAGTACTTC
CASSESTGGWETQYF
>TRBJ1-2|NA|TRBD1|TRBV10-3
TGTGCCATCAGTGAACAGGACAGGGGAAGCTATGGCTACACCTTC
CAISEQDRGSYGYTF
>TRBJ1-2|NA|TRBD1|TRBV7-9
TGTGCCAGCAGCCGGGACAGGGGCTGGTATGGCTACACCTTC
CASSRDRGWYGYTF
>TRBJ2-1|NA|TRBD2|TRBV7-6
TGTGCCAGCAGCTTAGGCGGCGGCGGGGGGGCCTTCTACAATGAGCAGTTCTTC
CASSLGGGGGAFYNEQFF
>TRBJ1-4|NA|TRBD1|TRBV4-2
TGTGCCAGCAGCCAAAGAAAGCAGGGGGCTAATGAAAAACTGTTTTTT
CASSQRKQGANEKLFF
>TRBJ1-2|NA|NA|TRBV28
TGTGCCAGCAGCCTCACAGGGAAAGCTAACTATGGCTACACCTTC
CASSLTGKANYGYTF
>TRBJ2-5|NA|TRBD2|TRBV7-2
TGTGCCAGCAGCTTAGTCGGACTAGCGGGGGCTCAAGAGACCCAGTACTTC
CASSLVGLAGAQETQYF
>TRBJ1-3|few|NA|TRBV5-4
TGTGCCAGCAGCCTGGGGACGGATACTTCTGGAAACACCATATATTTT
CASSLGTDTSGNTIYF
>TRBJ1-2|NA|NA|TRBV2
TGTGCCAGCAGTGTTCACCCCAGGGACTATGGCTACACCTTC
CASSVHPRDYGYTF
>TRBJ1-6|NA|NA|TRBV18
TGTGCCAGCTCACCCAATGGGTTCTCCTATAATTCACCCCTCCACTTT
CASSPNGFSYNSPLHF
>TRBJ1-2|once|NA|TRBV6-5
TGTGCCAGCAGTTACAGTCCCGGACGGGACTATGGCTACACCTTC
CASSYSPGRDYGYTF
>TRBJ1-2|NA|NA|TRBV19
TGTGCCAGTAGTACATCCGGGGGCCGGACTTATGGCTACACCTTC
CASSTSGGRTYGYTF
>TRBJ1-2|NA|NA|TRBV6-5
TGTGCCAGCAGGGTGAACAGGGCTGGGTATGGCTACACCTTC
CASRVNRAGYGYTF
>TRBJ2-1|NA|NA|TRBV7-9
TGTGCCAGCAGCTTACAGGGCCTAGACAATGAGCAGTTCTTC
CASSLQGLDNEQFF
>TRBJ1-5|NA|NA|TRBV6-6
TGTGCCAGCAGTCGGAGGCAGGGCAATCAGCCCCAGCATTTT
CASSRRQGNQPQHF
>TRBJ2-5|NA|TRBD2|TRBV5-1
TGCGCCAGCAGCTTGAGTTTAGCGGGGGGAATCCAAGAGACCCAGTACTTC
CASSLSLAGGIQETQYF
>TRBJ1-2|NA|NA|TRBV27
TGTGCCTCCAGCGGAGGGACGGCTACTAACTATGGCTACACCTTC
CASSGGTATNYGYTF
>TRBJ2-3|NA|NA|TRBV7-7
TGTGCCAGCAGCGTTGGGGGGATGGATACGCAGTATTTT
CASSVGGMDTQYF
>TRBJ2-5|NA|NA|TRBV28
TGTGCCAGCAGCCCAACCCGGGGAGAGCAGTACTTC
CASSPTRGEQYF
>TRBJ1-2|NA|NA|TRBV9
TGTGCCAGCAGCGCAAGGGTTCTCGGGAGGGGACGGATGTATGGCTACACCTTC
CASSARVLGRGRMYGYTF
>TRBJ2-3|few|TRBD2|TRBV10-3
TGTGCCATCAGTGCCCCCCGGGGGAGGGCTTCAGATACGCAGTATTTT
CAISAPRGRASDTQYF
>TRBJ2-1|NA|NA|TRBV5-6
TGTGCCAGCAGCTTGGCCGGTGGGCTTATGCATGACAATGAGCAGTTCTTC
CASSLAGGLMHDNEQFF
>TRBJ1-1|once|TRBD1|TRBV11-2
TGTGCCAGCAGCTTAGGGGCAGGGGGGAACACTGAAGCTTTCTTT
CASSLGAGGNTEAFF
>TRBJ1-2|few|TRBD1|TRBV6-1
TGTGCCAGCAGTAAGACAGGGGCCGGTGGCTACACCTTC
CASSKTGAGGYTF
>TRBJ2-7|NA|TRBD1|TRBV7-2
TGTGCCAGCAGCTTAGCCCGAAGGACAGGGGGCTTCGACGAGCAGTACTTC
CASSLARRTGGFDEQYF
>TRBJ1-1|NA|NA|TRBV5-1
TGCGCCAGCAGCTCAGGGTTTATCCGCACTGAAGCTTTCTTT
CASSSGFIRTEAFF
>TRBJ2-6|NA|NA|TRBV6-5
TGTGCCAGCAGTGGTGGGGCCAACGTCCTGACTTTC
CASSGGANVLTF